This T cell receptor (beta chain) was sequenced in a study of cytomegalovirus exposure and HLA in healthy donors. Whole-study results and caveats: Previously analyzed data showed that most TCR beta V segments were productive at a frequency of about 87% or about 30%. A list of 164 TCR beta chains associated with cytomegalovirus was given.

13 Jbeta primers and 60 Vbeta primers were used for the PCR. Sequencing was performed with immunoSEQ multiplex PCR; in TCRdb, only in-frame clones are kept and a portion is missing. The sample has some 140,000 clones; roughly four fifths are singletons. This CDR3 is 16 amino acids long. V was shortened by 5 bases and J by 2 bases, with 15 bases between the two germline ends. From germline, CDR1 is SSHAT and CDR2 FNYEAQ (reference sequence). Notes on this clone: Its antigen is still unknown.

This receptor was taken from a female donor in good health and CMV-seropositive. The rearrangement links TRBV7-7 to TRBJ2-2; possible D gene TRBD2, 6 bases. The specimen sequenced was PBMCs. The CDR3 region is CASSPIGGDNTGELFF. Here the CDR3 DNA reads TGTGCCAGCAGCCCGATAGGAGGGGATAACACCGGGGAGCTGTTTTTT.